There are a few counts of the clone carrying this T cell receptor (beta chain). Its antigen remains unidentified. The sample is drawn from a study of T cell repertoires in cytomegalovirus infection. Study information: Based on public TCR beta signatures, there were indications of CMV infection and of a matching HLA type.

The CDR3 sequence is 13 residues long. Germline values: CDR1 SEHNR, CDR2 FQNEAQ (reference sequence). Trimming took off 5 bases at V and 2 bases at J, with 7 bases between the two ends. TCRdb used MiXCR to reprocess the reads, holding one entry per CDR3 protein. The sample gives 200,000 to 250,000 distinct CDR3 sequences, less than 50% of which show up once; approximately 59% is in the top ten. General study results and limits: Public TCR beta family frequency separated CMV-and-HLA carriers, including in an independent cohort.

Sequenced material: CD8+ T cells from cultured PBMCs, taken from culture after CMV antigen stimulation. The gene calls are TRBV7-9 and TRBJ2-1; D gene unclear. The TCR originated in a human donor in good health (CMV status not recorded). Some clones in this sample may be carry-over from other donors' samples. CDR3 DNA sequence: TGTGCCAGCAGCGCCCTCCCCTACAATGAGCAGTTCTTC. As protein: CASSALPYNEQFF.